The 29 T cell receptor beta chains below come from one sample, sequenced in a study of glioma-infiltrating T cells. Using RNA template, CDR3s of TCR alpha and beta were amplified with iRepertoire arm-PCR. TCRdb processed the multiplex PCR reads anew with MiXCR; each CDR3 protein has one entry. Among approximately 400,000 distinct CDR3 sequences listed, 35% to 45% were seen once. The sequencing input was glioma tissue, nonneoplastic brain tissue, or PBMCs (not recorded which). The receptors stem from a human donor with low-grade glioma or glioblastoma, undergoing nonglioma brain surgery, or in good health (not recorded which).

This chain uses TRBV5-4 with TRBJ1-3; possible D gene TRBD1, 5 bases. This CDR3 spans 15 amino acids. Germline V CDR1 and CDR2: SGHNT, YYREEE (reference sequence). The V gene lost 1 base and the J gene lost 3 bases, with 11 bases spanning the gap. The DNA for the CDR3 is TGTGCCAGCAGCTTGAGGACATCCTTTGGAAACACCATATATTTT. This translates into CASSLRTSFGNTIYF.

For this clonotype: A much larger clonotype is one base distant, so this may be a read error. V gene TRBV25-1 combines with J gene TRBJ1-2, with D unclear. The CDR3 spans 12 residues. From germline, CDR1 is MGHDK and CDR2 SYGVNS. CDR3 loop: CASSASRYGHTF. The CDR3 DNA is TGTGCCAGCAGTGCGAGTCGTTATGGCCACACCTTC.

Comments on this clonotype: A junction boundary mismatches the germline segment, possibly from a read error. The rearrangement links TRBV6-2 or TRBV6-3 to TRBJ1-1; no definite D call. The CDR3 loop spans 13 amino acids. Germline V gene lookup returns CDR1 MNHEY and CDR2 SVGEGT. This chain's CDR3 is CASIYSGNTEAFF. As DNA, the CDR3 is TGTGCCAGCATTTACTCGGGGAACACCGAAGCTTTCTTT.

This chain connects TRBV4-2 to TRBJ2-3; D unclear. Trimming cost V 0 bases and J 2 bases, with 9 bases left between them. Germline V CDR1 and CDR2: LGHNA, YNFKEQ. The CDR3 extends over 15 amino acids. CDR3 sequence (DNA): TGTGCCAGCAGCCAAGACCCTAAGGCCACAGATACGCAGTATTTT. Translation gives CASSQDPKATDTQYF.

This clonotype was detected many times. V gene TRBV4-3 combines with J gene TRBJ2-7; D assignment may be TRBD1 or TRBD2 (5 bases each). The CDR3 sequence is 15 residues long. Germline CDR1 reads LGHNA; CDR2 reads YSLEER. V shed 0 bases and J shed 4 bases, with 13 bases lying between them. CDR3 residues: CASSQDFGTPYEQYF. Here the CDR3 DNA reads TGCGCCAGCAGCCAAGATTTTGGGACCCCATACGAGCAGTACTTC.

The genes are TRBV6-5 and TRBJ2-5, with 10 nucleotides matching TRBD1. The V segment lost 0 bases and the J segment 13 bases; nucleotides outside the gene matches: 8. The germline gives CDR1 MNHEY, CDR2 SVGAGI. The CDR3 is 14 residues long. The CDR3 DNA sequence: TGTGCCAGCAGTTACTCGGGACAGGGGTGCGAAAGGTACTTC. Its protein is CASSYSGQGCERYF.

This clonotype was picked up many times. J is TRBJ1-3 and V is TRBV12-3 or TRBV12-4; D remains unclear. The CDR3 spans 13 residues. V lost 4 bases, J lost 0 bases, and 4 bases lay in between. In nucleotides, the CDR3 is TGTGCCAGCAGTTGGGGCTCTGGAAACACCATATATTTT. Translating it yields CASSWGSGNTIYF.

In the case of this clonotype: A much bigger clone sits one base away, suggesting this may be a read error. Because the CDR3's place on the DNA is in doubt, the DNA is left out and the CDR3 is given as listed by TCRdb. J is TRBJ1-2 and V is TRBV6-2 or TRBV6-3; TRBD1 is taken as the D call from the table, unchecked against the DNA. The CDR3 length equals 15 residues, ends included. The germline gives CDR1 MNHEY, CDR2 SVGEGT. The CDR3: CASSYFGQGNYGYIF.

There are a few counts of this clonotype. The chain links TRBV7-9 to TRBJ1-5, with TRBD1 as a possible D gene (6 bases). Germline CDR1 SEHNR, CDR2 FQNEAQ (reference sequence). V lost 1 base and J lost 4, with 11 bases in between. The CDR3 spans 15 residues. CDR3 DNA: TGTGCCAGCAGCTTAGAGGCAGGGGAGAATCAGCCCCAGCATTTT. Translated, it gives CASSLEAGENQPQHF.

This chain links TRBV20-1 with TRBJ2-4, with 7 bases fitting TRBD1. Trimming at V came to 6 bases and at J to 7 bases, leaving 9 bases not matched to a gene. The CDR3 contains 13 residues. Germline V gene data show CDR1 as DFQATT and CDR2 as SNEGSKA (reference sequence). The chain's CDR3 is CSAGDSRINIQYF. In DNA form, the CDR3 reads TGCAGTGCCGGGGACAGTAGAATTAACATTCAGTACTTC.

The chain combines TRBV20-1 with TRBJ2-7, with TRBD2 matching over 7 bases. There are 15 residues in the CDR3. Looked up from germline, CDR1 is DFQATT and CDR2 is SNEGSKA (reference sequence). The V segment lost 4 bases and the J segment 6 bases; nucleotides outside the gene matches: 15. The CDR3 loop reads CSATAPGTILIEQYF. CDR3 bases: TGCAGTGCTACAGCCCCCGGGACTATTCTGATCGAGCAGTACTTC.

This clonotype was seen a handful of times. V gene TRBV7-2 combines with J gene TRBJ1-1; tentative D call: TRBD1 (5 bases). V lost 5 bases and J 1 base, leaving 17 bases between the germline ends. CDR1 is SGHTA and CDR2 is FQGNSA in the germline V gene. The CDR3 loop spans 16 amino acids. The CDR3 sequence is CASSRSFWQGNTEAFF. The CDR3 nucleotides are TGTGCCAGCAGCCGAAGTTTTTGGCAGGGGAACACTGAAGCTTTCTTT.

This clonotype has a handful of counts. This rearrangement joins TRBV5-4 to TRBJ2-3; 10 nucleotides align to TRBD2. Germline CDR1 SGHNT, CDR2 YYREEE (reference sequence). The CDR3 length is 16 residues. Trimming cost V 3 bases and J 4 bases; bases outside gene matches: 8. The CDR3 region is CASSSLAGDGPDTQYF. The CDR3 DNA is TGTGCCAGCAGCTCCCTAGCGGGAGACGGCCCAGATACGCAGTATTTT. Based on the CDR3 plus reference TRBV5-4 and TRBJ2-3, the full variable domain is ETGVTQSPTHLIKTRGQQVTLRCSSQSGHNTVSWYQQALGQGPQFIFQYYREEENGRGNFPPRFSGLQFPNYSSELNVNALELDDSALYLCASSSLAGDGPDTQYFGPGTRLTVL.

The gene calls are TRBV7-2 and TRBJ2-3; TRBD2 aligns across 11 bases. The CDR3 runs to 16 residues. V lost 7 bases, J lost 1 base, and 7 bases stayed unmatched. The germline V gene encodes CDR1 SGHTA and CDR2 FQGNSA. CDR3 residues: CASTQGGLAGTDTQYF. The CDR3 bases are TGTGCCAGCACTCAGGGGGGACTAGCGGGCACAGATACGCAGTATTTT. Together with reference TRBV7-2 and TRBJ2-3, the CDR3 gives the full variable domain: GAGVSQSPSNKVTEKGKDVELRCDPISGHTALYWYRQSLGQGLEFLIYFQGNSAPDKSGLPSDRFSAERTGGSVSTLTIQRTQQEDSAVYLCASTQGGLAGTDTQYFGPGTRLTVL.

Remarks on this clonotype: A read error may be the cause here, since a much bigger clone is one base away. This chain uses TRBV6-1 with TRBJ1-2, with D unclear. The CDR3 has 18 residues. Trimming cost V 7 bases and J 4 bases, with 28 bases left between them. The germline V gene encodes CDR1 MNHNS and CDR2 SASEGT. CDR3 DNA: TGTGCCAGCATCCATGGGTCGGTTGGCCAGCGCATCCTCTATGGCTACACCTTC. This translates into CASIHGSVGQRILYGYTF.

This chain connects TRBV11-2 to TRBJ1-1; D remains ambiguous. The germline V gene has CDR1 SGHAT and CDR2 FQNNGV. The CDR3 contains 13 residues. V lost 5 bases to trimming and J lost 3 bases, with 10 bases between them. CDR3 bases: TGTGCCAGCAGCCCCAGGAGTTACACTGAAGCTTTCTTT. Protein sequence: CASSPRSYTEAFF.

The rearrangement joins TRBV7-3 to TRBJ1-2; D is perhaps TRBD1 (6 bases). Deletions cut 5 bases from V and 5 bases from J, with 24 bases between. Germline V gene lookup returns CDR1 SGHTA and CDR2 FQGTGA. The length of the CDR3 is 17 residues. For the CDR3, the DNA is TGTGCCAGCAGCGGAACAGGGCCCTGCTTTAGAATTTATGGCTACACCTTC. It encodes CASSGTGPCFRIYGYTF. Variable domain in full (rest from reference TRBV7-3 and TRBJ1-2): GAGVSQTPSNKVTEKGKYVELRCDPISGHTALYWYRQSLGQGPEFLIYFQGTGAADDSGLPNDRFFAVRPEGSVSTLKIQRTERGDSAVYLCASSGTGPCFRIYGYTFGSGTRLTVV.

As regards this clonotype: One junction end disagrees with the germline gene, perhaps due to a read error. V usage is TRBV28 and J usage is TRBJ2-1; tentatively, D is TRBD1 (6 bases). CDR3 size: 20 residues. The germline CDR1 and CDR2 sequences are MDHEN and SYDVKM. CDR3 sequence reads: CASSLSFRDTPTSSYNEKFF. In DNA form, the CDR3 reads TGTGCCAGCAGTCTCTCCTTCCGGGACACTCCTACGAGCTCCTACAATGAGAAGTTCTTC.

The sample holds many counts of this clonotype. V usage is TRBV6-2 or TRBV6-3 and J usage is TRBJ1-2; D call uncertain. Germline V gene data show CDR1 as MNHEY and CDR2 as SVGEGT. V was clipped by 5 bases and J by 3 bases, with 7 bases between them. The CDR3 has 12 residues. Written as DNA, the CDR3 is TGTGCCAGCAGTCCCGACTACTATGGCTACACCTTC. It codes for CASSPDYYGYTF.

With respect to this clonotype: Here the CDR3 omits its conserved ending phenylalanine or tryptophan, so a read error is the likely source. The V gene is TRBV6-4, the J gene TRBJ1-2; D gene uncertain. Per germline, CDR1 MRHNA and CDR2 SNTAGT. This CDR3 has 15 residues. V dropped 6 bases and J dropped 3 bases, with 17 bases sitting between them. CDR3 sequence reads: CASRARTGSDYGYTY. In DNA form, the CDR3 reads TGTGCCAGCAGAGCCAGGACGGGCTCAGACTATGGCTACACCTAC.

This clonotype was recorded at least ten times. The V and J genes are TRBV28 and TRBJ1-1, with 9 bases matching TRBD1. J was trimmed by 2 bases and V by 6 bases; bases with no gene match: 7. The CDR3 is made up of 15 amino acids. The V gene's germline CDR1 is MDHEN and CDR2 SYDVKM. The CDR3 bases are TGTGCCAGCAGCTTGAGGGGACAGGGAAACACTGAAGCTTTCTTT. This codes for CASSLRGQGNTEAFF.

This clonotype was counted a few times. This rearrangement joins TRBV7-9 to TRBJ1-1; 7 bases are a match to TRBD1. Germline CDR1 reads SEHNR; CDR2 reads FQNEAQ (reference sequence). CDR3 size: 17 residues. J lost 1 base, V lost 1 base, and 9 bases had no gene match. Here the CDR3 reads CASSLGVPGQTNTEAFF. CDR3 DNA: TGTGCCAGCAGCTTAGGGGTTCCGGGACAGACGAACACTGAAGCTTTCTTT. The entire variable domain, with the rest obtained from reference TRBV7-9 and TRBJ1-1, is as follows: DTGVSQNPRHKITKRGQNVTFRCDPISEHNRLYWYRQTLGQGPEFLTYFQNEAQLEKSRLLSDRFSAERPKGSFSTLEIQRTEQGDSAMYLCASSLGVPGQTNTEAFFGQGTRLTVV.

This clonotype was seen at least ten times. The chain recombines TRBV28 with TRBJ1-3, with D hard to call. Germline V lookup: CDR1 MDHEN, CDR2 SYDVKM. The V end lost 3 bases, the J end lost 4 bases, and 13 bases lay between the germline ends. CDR3 length equals 15 residues. The CDR3 reads CASSFGNAVGNTIYF. The CDR3 bases are TGTGCCAGCAGTTTTGGGAATGCCGTCGGAAACACCATATATTTT.

On this clonotype: A junction end diverges from the germline sequence, so it may reflect a read error. The chain employs TRBV12-3 or TRBV12-4 and TRBJ2-1; D is unclear. This CDR3 has 16 amino acids. The CDR3 spells CARSLIGLNSWDEQFF. The DNA of the CDR3 is TGTGCCCGCAGTTTAATTGGGCTAAACAGCTGGGATGAGCAGTTCTTC.

The V and J genes are TRBV7-2 and TRBJ1-1; the D gene is possibly TRBD1 (6 bases). The CDR3 length is 13 residues. V was clipped by 5 bases and J by 6 bases, with 13 bases between them. CDR1 SGHTA and CDR2 FQGNSA come from the germline V gene. The CDR3 coding sequence is TGTGCCAGCAGCCCGAAGGGGGGGCCTGAAGCTTTCTTT. Translating gives CASSPKGGPEAFF.

This clonotype was counted a few times. Here the CDR3 DNA reads TGTGCCAGCAGCGAGCGGGAGGGCTGGTACGAGCAGTACTTC. Translation gives CASSEREGWYEQYF. The chain links TRBV12-3 or TRBV12-4 to TRBJ2-7; 10 bases fit TRBD2. V was clipped by 6 bases and J by 4 bases; unmatched bases: 6. The length of the CDR3 is 14 residues.

Ten or more counts support this clonotype. This chain uses TRBV20-1 with TRBJ1-1; tentatively, D is TRBD1 (5 bases). V lost 6 bases and J lost 3, with 14 bases in between. The CDR3 extends over 13 amino acids. The germline CDR1 and CDR2 sequences are DFQATT and SNEGSKA (reference sequence). The CDR3 sequence: CSATWGFDTEAFF. The DNA of the CDR3 is TGCAGTGCAACTTGGGGCTTTGACACTGAAGCTTTCTTT.

As for this clonotype: One end of the junction varies from germline; a read error may be responsible. V is TRBV7-9 and J is TRBJ2-5; no reliable D call. The CDR3 extends over 16 amino acids. Germline assignment: CDR1 SEHNR and CDR2 FQNEAQ (reference sequence). The DNA for the CDR3 is TGTGCCAGCAGCTTAGGTCCGAGTTCCGGCCAAGAGACCCTGTACTTC. Its protein is CASSLGPSSGQETLYF.

This clonotype was observed many times. V is TRBV7-2 and J is TRBJ1-2; 7 positions match TRBD1. From germline, CDR1 is SGHTA and CDR2 FQGNSA. The CDR3 runs to 13 residues. J lost 4 bases, V lost 4 bases, and 3 bases had no gene match. CDR3 in DNA: TGTGCCAGCAGCTGGCAGGGGGTCTATGGCTACACCTTC. Translation gives CASSWQGVYGYTF.